This paragraph reports one TCR beta chain. A junction end diverges from the germline sequence, so it may reflect a read error. This CDR3 has 15 amino acids. In germline, CDR1 is MNHEY, CDR2 SVGEGT. The library came from three nested PCR rounds adapted from ARM-PCR protocols. TCRdb redid the calling of the multiplex PCR reads with MiXCR, one entry per CDR3 protein. The sample comprises around 76,000 distinct CDR3 sequences, approximately 82% of which are singletons, and roughly 37% rests with the top ten. This sample was included in a study of tumor and adjacent non-tumor tissue in lung cancer. Study overall: Stage I to III disease affected 10 men and roughly five women aged about 30 to 76.

The template was RNA from unsorted bulk tissue. This non-tumor lung sample came from over 3 cm beyond the tumor edge. Between August and November 2014, newly diagnosed, chemotherapy-naive lung cancer patients underwent thoracic surgery in China. The chain has TRBV6-2 or TRBV6-3 and TRBJ2-2; 11 nucleotides match TRBD1. Material: distant non-tumor lung tissue. The receptor comes from a man aged 65-85 years with non-small cell lung cancer. The CDR3 sequence is CASSPRTGGTGKLFF. The CDR3 nucleotides read TGTGCCAGCAGCCCCAGGACAGGGGGCACCGGGAAGCTGTTTTTT.